The 23 T cell receptor beta chains below were found in one sample sequenced in a study of graft-versus-host responses after intestinal transplantation. Sequenced by immunoSEQ multiplex PCR; TCRdb stores in-frame clones only, minus some. The sample consists of 40,000 or so clones, 93% of them appearing once. The sample here was PBMCs, taken around 730 days after intestinal transplantation. Receptors were obtained from a human patient who received an intestinal transplant, so some T cells may come from the graft donor.

V gene TRBV4-1 combines with J gene TRBJ1-1, with D possibly matching TRBD1 (5 bases). The ends were cut back, 1 base at V and 1 base at J, with 19 bases in the middle. Germline-derived CDR1 and CDR2 are MGHRA and YSYEKL. The length of the CDR3 is 18 residues. The CDR3 here is CASSQVGGDLGWNTEAFF. Here the CDR3 DNA reads TGCGCCAGCAGCCAAGTTGGGGGGGATCTGGGATGGAACACTGAAGCTTTCTTT.

This chain links TRBV9 with TRBJ1-4; 8 nucleotides line up with TRBD1. The germline CDR1 and CDR2 sequences are SGDLS and YYNGEE. V lost 3 bases and J lost 4; bases outside the gene matches: 8. CDR3 size: 16 residues. CDR3 sequence reads: CASSAGTGEGNEKLFF. DNA of the CDR3: TGTGCCAGCAGCGCGGGGACAGGTGAGGGTAATGAAAAACTGTTTTTT.

The rearrangement links TRBV15 to TRBJ1-6; possible D gene TRBD1, 5 bases. The germline V gene has CDR1 LNHNV and CDR2 YYDKDF (reference sequence). The CDR3 has 15 residues. With 0 bases removed from V and 7 bases from J, the gap between germline ends came to 10 bases. The CDR3 bases are TGTGCCACCAGCAGAGATAGAGGGGCCAATTCACCCCTCCACTTT. It yields the protein CATSRDRGANSPLHF. The variable domain in full, completed from reference TRBV15 and TRBJ1-6, reads DAMVIQNPRYQVTQFGKPVTLSCSQTLNHNVMYWYQQKSSQAPKLLFHYYDKDFNNEADTPDNFQSRRPNTSFCFLDIRSPGLGDTAMYLCATSRDRGANSPLHFGNGTRLTVT.

V usage is TRBV5-1 and J usage is TRBJ2-1; D is uncertain. The CDR3 has 12 amino acids. The ends were cut back, 1 base at V and 8 bases at J, with 7 bases in the middle. From germline, CDR1 is SGHRS and CDR2 YFSETQ. CDR3 protein: CASSLQRDEQFF. The CDR3, as DNA: TGCGCCAGCAGCTTGCAAAGGGATGAGCAGTTCTTC.

The chain employs TRBV5-1 and TRBJ2-3, with TRBD1 as a possible D gene (6 bases). The germline V and J ends were trimmed by 5 bases and 3 bases, with 19 bases remaining between them. CDR3 length equals 16 residues. Germline V gene sequence: CDR1 SGHRS, CDR2 YFSETQ. The CDR3 is CASRKSALGGTDTQYF. The CDR3 DNA follows: TGCGCCAGCAGAAAGTCAGCGTTAGGGGGAACAGATACGCAGTATTTT.

This clone is a singleton in its sample. The J gene is TRBJ1-3, the V gene TRBV21-1; the D call of TRBD1 is as the table states it, not checked on the DNA. TRBV21-1 is assigned pseudogene status. The CDR3 runs 13 residues. The CDR3 sequence: CATYRAPGNTIYF. CDR3 DNA: TGTGCCACCTACAGGGCGCCAGGAAACACCATATATTTT.

The sample holds one count of this clone. The chain is built from TRBV5-4 and TRBJ2-3, with 10 bases matching TRBD2. The CDR3 extends over 16 amino acids. Losses at the gene ends were 2 bases for V and 6 bases for J; bases not matched to a gene: 9. Germline-derived CDR1 and CDR2 are SGHNT and YYREEE (reference sequence). The CDR3 DNA reads as TGTGCCAGCAGCTTAAAGCGGGAGGGCCAAGGGGATACGCAGTATTTT. Its protein is CASSLKREGQGDTQYF.

The chain uses TRBV4-1 and TRBJ2-1; 11 positions match TRBD2. Looked up from germline, CDR1 is MGHRA and CDR2 is YSYEKL. Unmatched junction bases numbered 7, after V lost 2 bases and J lost 7 bases. The CDR3 totals 16 residues. This CDR3 is CASSQPGLADLNEQFF. The CDR3 DNA reads TGCGCCAGCAGCCAACCGGGACTAGCGGATCTAAATGAGCAGTTCTTC.

CDR3 sequence: CASSHLKTSDTQYF. CDR3 DNA: TGTGCCAGCAGCCATCTTAAGACCTCAGATACGCAGTATTTT. V is TRBV4-2 and J is TRBJ2-3, with D unresolved. Looked up from germline, CDR1 is LGHNA and CDR2 is YNFKEQ. The CDR3 runs to 14 residues. V dropped 3 bases and J dropped 4 bases, with 11 bases sitting between them.

The J gene is TRBJ1-2, the V gene TRBV7-2; D remains unclear. This CDR3 has 11 residues. V was cut by 5 bases and J by 4 bases, with 5 bases left in between. Germline values: CDR1 SGHTA, CDR2 FQGNSA. CDR3 coding DNA: TGTGCCAGCAGCCTACGCTATGGCTACACCTTC. Its translation: CASSLRYGYTF.

This clone was seen only once. The chain couples TRBV27 to TRBJ2-7; D is ambiguous. The CDR3 is 15 amino acids. V lost 5 bases and J 9 bases, leaving 23 bases between the germline ends. Germline loops: CDR1 MNHEY, CDR2 SMNVEV (reference sequence). CDR3 sequence (DNA): TGTGCCAGCAGTGATCGTACGGGCCCCCCCCAAGGGCAGTACTTC. Protein product: CASSDRTGPPQGQYF.

The chain joins TRBV6-5 to TRBJ2-2; D is unresolved. The CDR3 consists of 14 residues. The germline CDR1 and CDR2 sequences are MNHEY and SVGAGI. Trimming left V 4 bases short and J 1 base short, with 7 bases between. The chain's CDR3 is CASSSHRNTGELFF. The CDR3, as DNA: TGTGCCAGCAGTTCCCACAGGAACACCGGGGAGCTGTTTTTT.

The chain employs TRBV6-1 and TRBJ2-1; D possibly uses TRBD1 or TRBD2 (5 bases each). Germline CDR1 MNHNS, CDR2 SASEGT. CDR3 length: 13 amino acids. V shed 2 bases and J shed 10 bases, with 12 bases lying between them. CDR3 DNA sequence: TGTGCCAGCAGTGAATGGGACGGGAAGGAGCAGTTCTTC. Translating gives CASSEWDGKEQFF.

The V gene is TRBV21-1, the J gene TRBJ1-3. TRBV21-1 is a pseudogene locus. The CDR3 totals 13 residues. CDR3 sequence: CASSKEIGNTIYF. The CDR3 coding sequence is TGTGCCAGCAGCAAGGAGATAGGGAACACCATATATTTT.

The chain joins TRBV21-1 to TRBJ1-1. TRBV21-1 is described as a pseudogene. The CDR3 runs to 9 residues. In DNA, the CDR3 is TGTGCCAAAGACCCTGAAGCTTTCTTT. Translation: CAKDPEAFF.

The V call is TRBV9, the J call TRBJ2-2; a possible D gene is TRBD2 (6 bases). Germline assignment: CDR1 SGDLS and CDR2 YYNGEE. This CDR3 contains 15 residues. Between the trimmed V and J ends, which lost 0 bases and 2 bases, there was a span of 8 bases. Here the CDR3 DNA reads TGTGCCAGCAGCGTAGCAGGGACTAACACCGGGGAGCTGTTTTTT. Residues: CASSVAGTNTGELFF.

This chain connects TRBV6-1 to TRBJ2-4; no definite D call. Trimming shortened V by 6 bases and J by 8 bases, and 8 bases separated the two germline ends. The length of the CDR3 is 11 residues. Germline V CDR1 and CDR2: MNHNS, SASEGT. The CDR3 here is CASSLGDIQYF. The CDR3 bases are TGTGCCAGCAGCCTTGGAGACATTCAGTACTTC.

The chain combines TRBV29-1 with TRBJ2-3, with a possible D match to TRBD2 (5 bases). Germline CDR1 and CDR2: SQVTM and ANQGSEA. This CDR3 has 13 residues. With 3 bases removed from V and 4 bases from J, the gap between germline ends came to 11 bases. The CDR3 bases are TGCAGCGTTGACCTCCCCGGGGCAGATACGCAGTATTTT. Its protein product is CSVDLPGADTQYF.

This chain connects TRBV5-4 to TRBJ2-2; 12 positions match TRBD1. The germline V gene has CDR1 SGHNT and CDR2 YYREEE (reference sequence). V lost 6 bases and J lost 4; bases outside the gene matches: 7. The CDR3 extends over 16 amino acids. The CDR3 protein is CASTDPGQGATGELFF. CDR3 coding DNA: TGTGCCAGCACCGATCCGGGACAGGGGGCCACCGGGGAGCTGTTTTTT.

This clone was recorded only once. The chain joins TRBV6-5 to TRBJ2-3; no definite D call. The germline V gene encodes CDR1 MNHEY and CDR2 SVGAGI. This CDR3 comprises 14 residues. V was trimmed by 6 bases and J by 0 bases, leaving 10 bases between them. CDR3 bases: TGTGCCAGCAGACCCCCCTCGAGCACAGATACGCAGTATTTT. Its translation is CASRPPSSTDTQYF.

The chain carries TRBV7-6 and TRBJ2-1; the D gene is possibly TRBD2 (7 bases). CDR1 SGHVS and CDR2 FNYEAQ come from the germline V gene. Trimming pared 1 base from V and 14 bases from J, leaving 21 bases between. The CDR3 spans 15 residues. As DNA, the CDR3 is TGTGCCAGCAGCTTAGATCCGGCAATAGGGGGGGGGAAGTTCTTC. Amino acids: CASSLDPAIGGGKFF.

J is TRBJ2-7 and V is TRBV5-1, with D hard to call. V lost 0 bases and J lost 2, with 12 bases in between. Germline lookup yields CDR1 SGHRS and CDR2 YFSETQ. The CDR3 extends over 15 amino acids. The CDR3 loop is CASSLGPWIPYEQYF. The CDR3 DNA reads as TGCGCCAGCAGCTTGGGGCCCTGGATCCCCTACGAGCAGTACTTC.

The chain employs TRBV19 and TRBJ1-5, with 12 bases that match TRBD1. Germline lookup yields CDR1 LNHDA and CDR2 SQIVND (reference sequence). The CDR3 runs 16 residues. The CDR3 DNA reads TGTGCTACGAGGGTGCGGGGACAGGGGGCCAGGCAGCCCCAGCATTTT. This translates into CATRVRGQGARQPQHF.